This T cell receptor beta chain was recovered during a study of cytomegalovirus exposure and HLA in healthy donors. Broader study findings: A previous analysis found most TCR beta V segments productive roughly 90% or roughly 30% of the time.

PCR primers comprised 60 Vbeta and 13 Jbeta primers. The protocol was immunoSEQ multiplex PCR, while the TCRdb copy is restricted to in-frame clones and leaves out a portion. This repertoire shows 100,000 to 150,000 clones, roughly 82% found once; its top ten account for 2.9%. The donors gave bone marrow, and they were healthy. Each donor was nominally healthy when sampled (though unrecorded immune exposures were likely). In regard to this clone: The antigen remains undetermined.

V gave up 7 bases and J gave up 4 bases, with 13 bases separating them. The CDR3 has 13 residues. CDR1 and CDR2 (germline): MNHNS, SASEGT. The chain couples TRBV6-1 to TRBJ1-1; D is unclear. Sequenced material: PBMCs. The sequence came from a woman aged 40-49 years in good health and CMV-seropositive. Here the CDR3 reads CASTLKGGTEAFF. The CDR3 DNA sequence: TGTGCCAGCACCTTAAAAGGCGGCACTGAAGCTTTCTTT.